One and the same sample provided the 32 T cell receptor beta chains below, sequenced in a study of CD8 T cells in ankylosing spondylitis. Using its own MiXCR run on the 5' RACE reads, TCRdb lists one record per CDR3 protein. Of 250,000 to 350,000 distinct CDR3 sequences in the sample, 20% were seen once. Sequencing was done on a sample of blood, either unsorted or a sorted T cell fraction (not recorded which). Receptors were obtained from a male donor with ankylosing spondylitis or in good health (not recorded which).

The sample holds many counts of this clonotype. This chain links TRBV11-2 with TRBJ2-3; D is undetermined. Trimming cost V 0 bases and J 3 bases, with 4 bases left between them. Germline CDR1 reads SGHAT; CDR2 reads FQNNGV. CDR3 size: 13 residues. CDR3 in DNA: TGTGCCAGCAGCTTAGATCGGACAGATACGCAGTATTTT. This codes for CASSLDRTDTQYF.

This clonotype has more than one count but fewer than ten. V and J are TRBV28 and TRBJ2-2; tentatively, D is TRBD1 or TRBD2 (5 bases each). The CDR3 loop spans 16 amino acids. Deletions cut 5 bases from V and 0 bases from J, with 13 bases between. Germline-derived CDR1 and CDR2 are MDHEN and SYDVKM. The CDR3 is CASSPSGTANTGELFF. In DNA form, the CDR3 reads TGTGCCAGCAGTCCATCTGGGACGGCGAACACCGGGGAGCTGTTTTTT.

This clonotype was found a few times. The chain couples TRBV20-1 to TRBJ1-1; D remains unclear. The CDR3 consists of 13 residues. Germline-derived CDR1 and CDR2 are DFQATT and SNEGSKA (reference sequence). V gave up 3 bases and J gave up 3 bases, with 11 bases separating them. The CDR3 sequence: CSASPWRDTEAFF. The DNA for the CDR3 is TGCAGTGCTAGTCCCTGGAGGGACACTGAAGCTTTCTTT.

The rearrangement uses TRBV3-1 and TRBJ2-5, with D hard to call. This CDR3 is built from 16 residues. CDR1 is LGHDT and CDR2 is YNNKEL in the germline V gene (reference sequence). V was cut by 0 bases and J by 2 bases, with 13 bases left in between. The CDR3 spells CASSQDQAELQETQYF. The CDR3 coding sequence is TGTGCCAGCAGCCAAGACCAGGCGGAACTACAAGAGACCCAGTACTTC.

This clonotype was seen a handful of times. The rearrangement joins TRBV20-1 to TRBJ2-3, with 8 positions matching TRBD2. Germline CDR1 DFQATT, CDR2 SNEGSKA (reference sequence). CDR3 length: 15 amino acids. V lost 3 bases to trimming and J lost 2 bases; unmatched junction nucleotides: 7. CDR3 sequence (DNA): TGCAGTGCTAGTAGGGCGGGGGGACACACAGATACGCAGTATTTT. Translating gives CSASRAGGHTDTQYF.

This clonotype occurred a few times. This rearrangement joins TRBV12-3 or TRBV12-4 to TRBJ2-3; D is unresolved. The V and J ends lost 7 bases and 6 bases respectively, with 8 bases between them. The CDR3 is made up of 11 amino acids. This CDR3 reads CASTPGDTQYF. CDR3 sequence (DNA): TGTGCCAGCACCCCCGGGGATACGCAGTATTTT.

The V call is TRBV15, the J call TRBJ1-1; D is undetermined. The CDR3 loop spans 14 amino acids. Germline lookup yields CDR1 LNHNV and CDR2 YYDKDF (reference sequence). Trimming took off 0 bases at V and 5 bases at J, with 10 bases between the two ends. CDR3 nucleotide sequence: TGTGCCACCAGCAGAGATCAATTGGTAACTGAAGCTTTCTTT. Amino acids: CATSRDQLVTEAFF.

The chain has TRBV7-8 and TRBJ1-5; D is ambiguous. Germline V gene sequence: CDR1 SGHVS, CDR2 FQNEAQ. V lost 7 bases to trimming and J lost 6 bases, with 13 bases between them. The CDR3 extends over 13 amino acids. The CDR3, as DNA: TGTGCCAGCACCGAGGGAGTGATTCAGCCCCAGCATTTT. The encoded protein is CASTEGVIQPQHF.

This clonotype was detected only a few times. The genes are TRBV29-1 and TRBJ2-7; D unresolved. The CDR3 sequence is 13 residues long. Trimming took 2 bases from V and 4 from J, leaving 12 bases between them. Germline-derived CDR1 and CDR2 are SQVTM and ANQGSEA. CDR3 in DNA: TGCAGCGTTGAACCTAGATCTGAGTACGAGCAGTACGTC. This gives the protein CSVEPRSEYEQYV.

Many counts were recorded for this clonotype. V gene TRBV20-1 combines with J gene TRBJ2-5, with TRBD1 matching over 8 bases. The length of the CDR3 is 14 residues. V lost 1 base and J lost 5; bases outside the gene matches: 6. In germline, CDR1 is DFQATT, CDR2 SNEGSKA (reference sequence). The CDR3 here is CSARGPRDRETQYF. CDR3 in DNA: TGCAGTGCTAGAGGTCCCCGGGACAGGGAGACCCAGTACTTC.

This clonotype was seen many times. One end of the junction does not line up with germline, which may come from a read error. The chain has TRBV19 and TRBJ1-1, with 9 positions matching TRBD1. CDR3 length equals 14 residues. Germline-derived CDR1 and CDR2 are LNHDA and SQIVND (reference sequence). CDR3 sequence (DNA): TGTGCCAGCAGTATGGGACAGGGGAACACTGAAGCTTTCTTT. This codes for CASSMGQGNTEAFF.

As to this clonotype: One end of the junction is discordant with germline, which a read error may explain. The chain combines TRBV28 with TRBJ1-5; a weak D match, TRBD1 (5 bases). The CDR3 covers 14 residues. The V gene's germline CDR1 is MDHEN and CDR2 SYDVKM. The CDR3 region is CASSLNRYNQSQHF. CDR3 nucleotides: TGTGCCAGCAGTCTTAACAGGTACAATCAGTCCCAGCATTTT.

The chain carries TRBV13 and TRBJ1-1; TRBD1 is a possible D gene (6 bases). The CDR3 consists of 11 residues. V lost 5 bases to trimming and J lost 7 bases, with 8 bases between them. The germline gives CDR1 PRHDT, CDR2 FYEKMQ (reference sequence). The CDR3, as DNA: TGTGCCAGCAGCAGGACAGATGAAGCTTTCTTT. Amino acids: CASSRTDEAFF.

The chain links TRBV7-6 to TRBJ2-3; D is uncertain. Germline V lookup: CDR1 SGHVS, CDR2 FNYEAQ. CDR3 length: 15 residues. Trimming left V 1 base short and J 0 bases short, with 8 bases between. The CDR3 spells CASSLVSQSTDTQYF. The DNA for the CDR3 is TGTGCCAGCAGCTTAGTATCACAGAGCACAGATACGCAGTATTTT.

This clonotype was found a few times. V is TRBV5-1 and J is TRBJ2-5; D may be TRBD1 or TRBD2 (6 bases each). Germline CDR1 and CDR2: SGHRS and YFSETQ. The V end was cut by 1 base, the J end by 4 bases, with 11 bases between. The CDR3 length is 14 residues. CDR3 nucleotide sequence: TGCGCCAGCAGCTTGTCGCCGGGGGCAGAGACCCAGTACTTC. Translated, it gives CASSLSPGAETQYF.

Only a few counts were recorded for this clonotype. The chain recombines TRBV7-8 with TRBJ1-2; TRBD1 matches 7 bases. The germline V gene has CDR1 SGHVS and CDR2 FQNEAQ. The ends lost 1 base at V and 8 bases at J; junction bases unmatched: 7. This CDR3 is 14 amino acids long. Here the CDR3 reads CASSLEGDSGGYTF. CDR3 DNA sequence: TGTGCCAGCAGCTTAGAAGGGGACAGCGGGGGCTACACCTTC.

The chain couples TRBV27 to TRBJ1-3, with D possibly matching TRBD1 (5 bases). V lost 8 bases and J 0 bases, leaving 14 bases between the germline ends. Germline V gene sequence: CDR1 MNHEY, CDR2 SMNVEV (reference sequence). CDR3 length equals 15 residues. The CDR3 here is CASRPWGSSGNTIYF. The CDR3 nucleotides read TGTGCCAGCCGCCCGTGGGGCAGCTCTGGAAACACCATATATTTT.

In its sample, this clonotype was seen once. This chain links TRBV28 with TRBJ2-3; 9 positions agree with TRBD1. V was clipped by 3 bases and J by 1 base; unmatched bases: 5. Germline lookup yields CDR1 MDHEN and CDR2 SYDVKM. The CDR3 consists of 16 residues. CDR3 region: CASSLLQGARTDTQYF. The CDR3 DNA reads as TGTGCCAGCAGTTTGTTACAGGGGGCCCGCACAGATACGCAGTATTTT.

This clonotype has more than one count but fewer than ten. This sequence joins TRBV3-1 and TRBJ2-3; 13 bases match TRBD2. This CDR3 has 18 residues. In germline, CDR1 is LGHDT, CDR2 YNNKEL (reference sequence). The trim removed 1 base at V and 4 bases at J, leaving 8 bases unmatched. The CDR3 nucleotides are TGTGCCAGCAGCCAAGGACTAGCGGGAGGAATGGGGCCAGATACGCAGTATTTT. The encoded protein is CASSQGLAGGMGPDTQYF.

This clonotype was found a few times. The rearrangement joins TRBV6-1 to TRBJ2-7; 9 nucleotides line up with TRBD1. V lost 7 bases to trimming and J lost 4 bases; unmatched junction nucleotides: 2. Germline CDR1 and CDR2: MNHNS and SASEGT. The CDR3 totals 12 residues. In DNA form, the CDR3 reads TGTGCCAGCACGGGACAGGGATACGAGCAGTACGTC. Translated, it gives CASTGQGYEQYV.

This clonotype has just a few counts. This chain joins TRBV20-1 and TRBJ2-3; 13 bases line up with TRBD2. Germline lookup yields CDR1 DFQATT and CDR2 SNEGSKA (reference sequence). J lost 5 bases, V lost 6 bases, and 5 bases had no gene match. This CDR3 is built from 14 residues. CDR3 sequence (DNA): TGCAGTGCCACCGGGACTAGCGGGATAGATACGCAGTATTTT. Amino acids: CSATGTSGIDTQYF.

A few counts support this clonotype. The chain links TRBV20-1 to TRBJ1-5, with D hard to call. With 0 bases removed from V and 8 bases from J, the gap between germline ends came to 14 bases. Germline CDR1 is DFQATT and CDR2 is SNEGSKA (reference sequence). The CDR3 has 14 residues. CDR3 loop: CSARDGSGDKPQHF. The CDR3 DNA reads as TGCAGTGCTAGAGACGGGTCTGGAGATAAGCCCCAGCATTTT.

This clonotype showed up just a few times. The V and J genes are TRBV5-1 and TRBJ2-1; 10 bases line up with TRBD2. CDR1 and CDR2 (germline): SGHRS, YFSETQ. The trim removed 0 bases at V and 2 bases at J, leaving 5 bases unmatched. The CDR3 has 17 residues. In DNA, the CDR3 is TGCGCCAGCAGCTTGGGGCTAGCGGGAGCCGCCTACAATGAGCAGTTCTTC. This codes for CASSLGLAGAAYNEQFF.

This clonotype was counted ten times or more. The chain links TRBV29-1 to TRBJ1-1, with unresolved D. The V end lost 5 bases, the J end lost 5 bases, and 15 bases lay between the germline ends. Germline assignment: CDR1 SQVTM and CDR2 ANQGSEA. This CDR3 has 13 amino acids. CDR3 DNA: TGCAGCGTTTTGGTACATATCGGGACTGAAGCTTTCTTT. Its protein is CSVLVHIGTEAFF.

There are many counts of this clonotype. The rearrangement uses TRBV6-4 and TRBJ2-1; D is unclear. The germline V gene encodes CDR1 MRHNA and CDR2 SNTAGT. This CDR3 is built from 13 residues. Trimming cost V 0 bases and J 4 bases, with 4 bases left between them. The CDR3 bases are TGTGCCAGCAGTGACTCAACTTACAATGAGCAGTTCTTC. Its protein product is CASSDSTYNEQFF.

V usage is TRBV6-2 or TRBV6-3 and J usage is TRBJ2-7, with 10 bases lining up with TRBD2. The CDR3 loop spans 16 amino acids. V dropped 4 bases and J dropped 2; count of bases not matched to a gene: 8. The germline gives CDR1 MNHEY, CDR2 SVGEGT. The CDR3 bases are TGTGCCAGCAGTTTAGCCGGACTAGCGGCCCCCTACGAGCAGTACGTC. It yields the protein CASSLAGLAAPYEQYV.

A few counts support this clonotype. This sequence joins TRBV6-1 and TRBJ1-5, with 7 bases identical to TRBD1. With V trimmed by 5 bases and J by 5 bases, 6 bases remained unmatched. Germline lookup yields CDR1 MNHNS and CDR2 SASEGT. This CDR3 is built from 14 residues. CDR3: CASSRQGGYQPQHF. As DNA, the CDR3 is TGTGCCAGCAGTCGACAGGGTGGGTATCAGCCCCAGCATTTT.

This clonotype was seen repeatedly, ten times or more. J is TRBJ2-3 and V is TRBV5-1; tentative D call: TRBD1 (6 bases). Germline lookup yields CDR1 SGHRS and CDR2 YFSETQ. The CDR3 contains 14 residues. The ends were cut back, 4 bases at V and 2 bases at J, with 11 bases in the middle. Here the CDR3 reads CASSPQGYTDTQYF. In DNA, the CDR3 is TGCGCCAGCAGCCCACAGGGTTACACAGATACGCAGTATTTT.

The table lists this clonotype with a few counts. The chain carries TRBV6-1 and TRBJ2-1, with D possibly matching TRBD2 (5 bases). This CDR3 is 16 amino acids long. Trimming took 6 bases from V and 2 from J, leaving 17 bases between them. Germline V CDR1 and CDR2: MNHNS, SASEGT. The CDR3 coding sequence is TGTGCCAGCAGAGTGATTAGTGGGGAGACCTACAATGAGCAGTTCTTC. Its translation is CASRVISGETYNEQFF.

This clonotype was seen a few times. This sequence joins TRBV13 and TRBJ1-1; no firm D call. The germline V and J ends were trimmed by 1 base and 4 bases, with 7 bases remaining between them. The V gene's germline CDR1 is PRHDT and CDR2 FYEKMQ (reference sequence). The CDR3 totals 13 residues. The DNA of the CDR3 is TGTGCCAGCAGCTTAGTGTGGGGCACTGAAGCTTTCTTT. Its translation: CASSLVWGTEAFF. The variable domain in full, with the rest retrieved from reference TRBV13 and TRBJ1-1, is AAGVIQSPRHLIKEKRETATLKCYPIPRHDTVYWYQQGPGQDPQFLISFYEKMQSDKGSIPDRFSAQQFSDYHSELNMSSLELGDSALYFCASSLVWGTEAFFGQGTRLTVV.

This clonotype was seen a few times. The genes are TRBV6-1 and TRBJ1-1; TRBD1 aligns across 8 bases. The J segment lost 1 base and the V segment lost 2 bases, leaving 3 bases of the junction unmatched. The CDR3 has 15 residues. Germline V gene data show CDR1 as MNHNS and CDR2 as SASEGT. The CDR3 nucleotides read TGTGCCAGCAGTGAAAGACAGGGGAAGAACACTGAAGCTTTCTTT. Amino acid sequence: CASSERQGKNTEAFF.

The chain has TRBV21-1 and TRBJ2-7; no DNA check was done on the table's D call, TRBD2. TRBV21-1 has pseudogene status. The CDR3 runs to 15 residues. The DNA for the CDR3 is TGTGCCAGCAGCAAAACTAGCGGGAGAACCTACGAGCAGTACGTC. Its protein product is CASSKTSGRTYEQYV.